The subject of this entry is one TCR beta chain. The antigen is not known. Germline V CDR1 and CDR2: SEHNR, FQNEAQ (reference sequence). The V gene lost 5 bases and the J gene lost 4 bases, with 3 bases spanning the gap. The CDR3 runs 11 residues. This sample is drawn from a study of cytomegalovirus exposure and HLA in healthy donors. PCR amplification relied on 60 Vbeta primers (plus 13 Jbeta primers). Sequencing used immunoSEQ multiplex PCR; TCRdb keeps in-frame clones, though not all of them. The sample gives 160,000 or so clones, 70% to 80% of which show up once; more than 0.55% is in the top ten. Study-level findings and limits: In a later analysis, TCR association rates varied by HLA locus: DRB1 most, HLA-C fewest.

The V gene is TRBV7-9, the J gene TRBJ1-3, with unresolved D. Sequences were obtained from PBMCs. The receptor was derived from a woman between 40 and 50 years old in good health and CMV-seronegative. The CDR3 sequence is CASSRGNTIYF. Here the CDR3 DNA reads TGTGCCAGCAGCCGGGGAAACACCATATATTTT.